Below are 20 T cell receptor beta chains sequenced from a single sample in a study of cytomegalovirus exposure and HLA in healthy donors. The table came from immunoSEQ multiplex PCR; TCRdb's copy has only in-frame clones and leaves some out. The sample contains 150,000 to 200,000 clones, 86% of which appear only once. Sequencing input: PBMCs. These receptors came from a man aged 25-45 years in good health and CMV-seropositive.

This chain joins TRBV11-2 and TRBJ1-5, with TRBD1 matching 8 bases. The CDR3 covers 14 residues. Looked up from germline, CDR1 is SGHAT and CDR2 is FQNNGV. Trimming at V came to 4 bases and at J to 7 bases, leaving 6 bases not matched to a gene. The CDR3 sequence: CASSSDREGQPQHF. The CDR3 DNA sequence: TGTGCCAGCAGCTCGGACAGGGAAGGACAGCCCCAGCATTTT.

The rearrangement links TRBV2 to TRBJ1-5; no clear D. The V end lost 5 bases, the J end lost 3 bases, and 2 bases lay between the germline ends. CDR1 and CDR2 (germline): SNHLY, FYNNEI. The CDR3 covers 11 residues. The CDR3 DNA sequence: TGTGCCAGCAGTACCAATCAGCCCCAGCATTTT. This sequence encodes CASSTNQPQHF.

The chain couples TRBV5-1 to TRBJ2-2; 8 nucleotides align to TRBD2. Trimming at V came to 4 bases and at J to 2 bases, leaving 4 bases not matched to a gene. The CDR3 is made up of 15 amino acids. CDR1 is SGHRS, CDR2 YFSETQ, per germline. For the CDR3, the DNA is TGCGCCAGCAGCCGGGGGGGAATCAACACCGGGGAGCTGTTTTTT. It codes for CASSRGGINTGELFF.

V and J are TRBV28 and TRBJ1-4; 8 nucleotides agree with TRBD1. This CDR3 has 11 amino acids. Germline V gene data show CDR1 as MDHEN and CDR2 as SYDVKM. With 10 bases clipped from V and 8 bases from J, the junction kept 3 bases outside the gene matches. The CDR3 reads CAIGQGEKLFF. The CDR3 bases are TGTGCCATCGGACAGGGAGAAAAACTGTTTTTT.

The chain has TRBV4-1 and TRBJ1-3, with D possibly being TRBD1 (6 bases). The germline V and J ends were trimmed by 4 bases and 4 bases, with 14 bases remaining between them. Germline V lookup: CDR1 MGHRA, CDR2 YSYEKL. The CDR3 totals 15 residues. The CDR3 nucleotides read TGCGCCAGCAGCCTGGTAGGGGGGTCCGGAAACACCATATATTTT. Translated, it gives CASSLVGGSGNTIYF.

This chain links TRBV5-6 with TRBJ2-7; D might be TRBD1 (6 bases). CDR1 and CDR2 from the germline V gene are SGHDT and YYEEEE. The CDR3 covers 15 residues. Trimming stripped 1 base from V and 3 bases from J, with 14 bases between. The CDR3, as DNA: TGTGCCAGCAGCTTGAATGCAGAGGGGGACTACGAGCAGTACTTC. Its protein is CASSLNAEGDYEQYF.

The J gene is TRBJ2-7, the V gene TRBV11-3; the D gene is possibly TRBD1 (5 bases). Germline CDR1 reads SGHNT; CDR2 reads YENEEA. V was pared by 5 bases and J by 0 bases, with 14 bases between. The CDR3 is 15 residues long. CDR3: CASSPQGVGSYEQYF. The CDR3 DNA reads TGTGCCAGCAGCCCCCAAGGGGTTGGCTCCTACGAGCAGTACTTC.

V and J are TRBV7-8 and TRBJ1-5, with D maybe TRBD1 (6 bases). Trimming left V 0 bases short and J 3 bases short, with 9 bases between. This CDR3 has 15 amino acids. In germline, CDR1 is SGHVS, CDR2 FQNEAQ. CDR3 loop: CASSLAQGYNQPQHF. The CDR3 bases are TGTGCCAGCAGCTTAGCACAGGGATACAATCAGCCCCAGCATTTT.

The chain is built from TRBV9 and TRBJ2-7, with D unclear. The germline V gene encodes CDR1 SGDLS and CDR2 YYNGEE. Trimming left V 1 base short and J 5 bases short, with 13 bases between. The CDR3 has 14 amino acids. The CDR3 region has the DNA TGTGCCAGCAGCGTATCCCTTATGGGAAACGAGCAGTACTTC. It encodes CASSVSLMGNEQYF.

The CDR3, as DNA: TGTGCCAGCAGTTACTCGAGGCCAGCCCCTAGGGGCTACACCTTC. Translated, it gives CASSYSRPAPRGYTF. The chain uses TRBV6-5 and TRBJ1-2, with D unclear. V was shortened by 0 bases and J by 8 bases, with 16 bases between the two germline ends. The CDR3 spans 15 residues. Germline-derived CDR1 and CDR2 are MNHEY and SVGAGI.

The chain recombines TRBV11-2 with TRBJ2-7, with D perhaps matching TRBD1 (5 bases). The V gene's germline CDR1 is SGHAT and CDR2 FQNNGV. The V and J ends lost 4 bases and 1 base respectively, with 8 bases between them. This CDR3 has 13 residues. The DNA for the CDR3 is TGTGCCAGCAGCTCTGACAGATCCTACGAGCAGTACTTC. As protein: CASSSDRSYEQYF.

The J gene is TRBJ1-1, the V gene TRBV6-5; 8 positions match TRBD1. V shed 7 bases, J shed 1 base, and the junction held 5 bases outside the gene matches. Per the germline V gene, CDR1 is MNHEY and CDR2 is SVGAGI. CDR3 length: 14 amino acids. The CDR3 region is CASTPGGWNTEAFF. The CDR3 DNA reads as TGTGCCAGCACCCCAGGGGGCTGGAACACTGAAGCTTTCTTT.

V and J are TRBV19 and TRBJ2-7; D unresolved. CDR3 length: 14 residues. Per the germline V gene, CDR1 is LNHDA and CDR2 is SQIVND (reference sequence). V gave up 2 bases and J gave up 3 bases, with 11 bases separating them. The CDR3 reads CASSISDGDYEQYF. The CDR3 coding sequence is TGTGCCAGTAGTATATCGGACGGAGACTACGAGCAGTACTTC.

This clone ranks as medium-sized. The genes are TRBV29-1 and TRBJ1-3; 8 bases agree with TRBD1. CDR1 and CDR2 (germline): SQVTM, ANQGSEA. The CDR3 sequence is 16 residues long. V lost 2 bases, J lost 0 bases, and 6 bases stayed unmatched. The CDR3 reads CSVELQGVLSGNTIYF. CDR3 in DNA: TGCAGCGTTGAATTACAGGGGGTTCTCTCTGGAAACACCATATATTTT.

V and J are TRBV5-1 and TRBJ2-1, with D perhaps assigned TRBD1 or TRBD2 (5 bases each). CDR1 and CDR2 from the germline V gene are SGHRS and YFSETQ. The germline V and J ends were trimmed by 2 bases and 9 bases, with 15 bases remaining between them. The CDR3 is made up of 14 amino acids. The CDR3 loop reads CASSFVVGVGEQFF. CDR3 DNA sequence: TGCGCCAGCAGCTTCGTGGTGGGGGTCGGTGAGCAGTTCTTC.

The chain employs TRBV6-4 and TRBJ2-2; D unresolved. This CDR3 is 14 amino acids long. The V gene's germline CDR1 is MRHNA and CDR2 SNTAGT. V was cut by 6 bases and J by 1 base, with 9 bases left in between. The CDR3 DNA reads as TGTGCCAGCAGGATGAGGAGGAACACCGGGGAGCTGTTTTTT. Translation: CASRMRRNTGELFF.

The rearrangement uses TRBV2 and TRBJ2-2, with TRBD2 as a possible D gene (5 bases). The CDR3 is made up of 15 amino acids. V lost 6 bases and J lost 0, with 11 bases in between. Germline CDR1 SNHLY, CDR2 FYNNEI. In nucleotides, the CDR3 is TGTGCCAGCAGGTACGGGGAATCGAACACCGGGGAGCTGTTTTTT. Protein product: CASRYGESNTGELFF.

This rearrangement joins TRBV5-4 to TRBJ1-2; D is unclear. Trimming removed 3 bases at V and 0 bases at J, with 9 bases between. The CDR3 sequence is 14 residues long. CDR1 and CDR2 (germline): SGHNT, YYREEE (reference sequence). CDR3 sequence: CASSWGGPNYGYTF. The CDR3 DNA follows: TGTGCCAGCAGCTGGGGTGGGCCTAACTATGGCTACACCTTC.

This clone was counted only a few times. V gene TRBV5-8 combines with J gene TRBJ2-1, with D possibly being TRBD2 (5 bases). Trimming took off 5 bases at V and 10 bases at J, with 16 bases between the two ends. The CDR3 totals 13 residues. Germline CDR1 reads SGHTS; CDR2 reads YDEGEE. CDR3 loop: CASRPLGTGEQFF. CDR3 sequence (DNA): TGTGCCAGCAGACCACTAGGCACGGGGGAGCAGTTCTTC.

This chain links TRBV19 with TRBJ2-1, with D unresolved. The CDR3 is made up of 15 amino acids. The germline V gene encodes CDR1 LNHDA and CDR2 SQIVND (reference sequence). V lost 4 bases and J 2 bases, leaving 12 bases between the germline ends. CDR3 region: CASSTQNQAYNEQFF. CDR3 nucleotide sequence: TGTGCCAGTAGTACTCAAAATCAGGCCTACAATGAGCAGTTCTTC.